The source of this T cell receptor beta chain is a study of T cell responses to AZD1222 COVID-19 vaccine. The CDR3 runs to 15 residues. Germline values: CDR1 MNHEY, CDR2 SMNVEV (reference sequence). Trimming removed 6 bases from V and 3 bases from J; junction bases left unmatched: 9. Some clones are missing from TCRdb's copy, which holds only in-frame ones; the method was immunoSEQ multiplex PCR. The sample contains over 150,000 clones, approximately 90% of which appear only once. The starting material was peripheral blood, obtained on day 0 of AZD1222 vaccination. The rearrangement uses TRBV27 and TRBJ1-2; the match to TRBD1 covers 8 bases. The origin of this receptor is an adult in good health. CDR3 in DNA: TGTGCCAGCAGCAAGAACAGGGGGTATGACTATGGCTACACCTTC. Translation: CASSKNRGYDYGYTF.